This T cell receptor beta chain derives from a study of vaccination and CD4 T cells after COVID-19. Trimming removed 6 bases from V and 2 bases from J; junction bases left unmatched: 6. Germline CDR1 and CDR2: ENHRY and SYGVKD. This CDR3 has 14 amino acids. With the Oncomine TCR Beta short-read assay, DNA from cultured CD4+ T cells was sequenced. TCRdb re-called the PCR reads through MiXCR, storing one row per CDR3 protein. Of over 20,000 distinct CDR3 sequences in the sample, around 50% were seen once. Noted treatment: approximately nine-day PBMC culture with coronavirus spike peptide pools or control peptides (ViraFEST assay). Positive SARS-CoV-2 PCR tests in convalescent patients dated from March to December 2020, pre-Alpha, Beta and Delta. Both day 3 and day 7 involved replacing half of the medium with fresh IL-2 medium. General study points: The great majority, 304 of 307 vaccine-specific clones, proved spike mono-reactive in convalescent patients.

As to this clonotype: Its antigen remains unidentified.

Source material: CD4+ T cells from blood, cultured in vitro. This chain links TRBV10-3 with TRBJ2-5, with 7 bases lining up with TRBD2. The sequence was obtained from a human donor who had recovered from COVID-19. The CDR3 sequence: CAIRAGVGQETQYF. Written as DNA, the CDR3 is TGTGCCATCAGGGCGGGAGTGGGTCAAGAGACCCAGTACTTC.